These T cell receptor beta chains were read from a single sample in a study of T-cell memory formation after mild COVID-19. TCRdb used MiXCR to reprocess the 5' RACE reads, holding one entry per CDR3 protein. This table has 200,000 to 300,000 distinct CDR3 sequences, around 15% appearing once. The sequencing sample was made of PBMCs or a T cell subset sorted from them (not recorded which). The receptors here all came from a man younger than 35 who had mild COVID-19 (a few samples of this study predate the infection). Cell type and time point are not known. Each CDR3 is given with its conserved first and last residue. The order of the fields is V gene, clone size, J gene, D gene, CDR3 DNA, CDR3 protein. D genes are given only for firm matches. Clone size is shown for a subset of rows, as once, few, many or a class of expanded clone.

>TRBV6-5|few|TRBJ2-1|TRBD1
TGTGCCAGCAGTTATGGGACTCCGGGACAGGGGATCTATGAGCAGTTCTTC
CASSYGTPGQGIYEQFF
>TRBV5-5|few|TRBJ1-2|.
TGTGCCAGCAGCTGGGGGGTAGGAGGCTACACCTTC
CASSWGVGGYTF
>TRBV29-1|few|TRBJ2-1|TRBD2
TGCAGCGTGGACGCTAGCGGGGGGTACAATGAGCAGTTCTTC
CSVDASGGYNEQFF
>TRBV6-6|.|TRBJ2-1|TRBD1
TGTGCCAGCAGTTCCGCCGGGACAGGGGCGGGTGAGCAGTTCTTC
CASSSAGTGAGEQFF
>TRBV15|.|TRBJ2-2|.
TGTGCCACCAGCAGAGTTGAGGTCCCGAACACCGGGGAGCTGTTTTTT
CATSRVEVPNTGELFF
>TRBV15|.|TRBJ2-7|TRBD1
TGTGCCACCAGCAGAGCCCCGGGACAGACCTACGAGCAGTACTTC
CATSRAPGQTYEQYF
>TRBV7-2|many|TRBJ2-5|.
TGTGCCAGCAGCCCAGCGGGTCCTTACCAAGAGACCCAGTACTTC
CASSPAGPYQETQYF
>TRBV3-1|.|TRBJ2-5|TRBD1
TGTGCCAGCTTGCGACAGGGGGAAGAGACCCAGTACTTC
CASLRQGEETQYF
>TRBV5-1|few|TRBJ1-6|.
TGCGCCAGCAGCTTCGACAGGTTTGAAACACCCCTCCACTTT
CASSFDRFETPLHF
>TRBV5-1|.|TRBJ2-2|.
TGCGCCAGCAGCCCACCCTGGGGGGCTGGCGGGGAGCTGTTTTTT
CASSPPWGAGGELFF
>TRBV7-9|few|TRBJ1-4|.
TGTGCCAGCAGCCCAGCGGAACAGCTCAATGAAAAACTGTTTTTT
CASSPAEQLNEKLFF
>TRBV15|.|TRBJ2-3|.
TGTGCCACGGGCCCGGGGAGCACAGATACGCAGTATTTT
CATGPGSTDTQYF
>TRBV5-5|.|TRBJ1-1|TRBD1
TGTGCCAGCAGCCTCGACCCCACAGGGGGCACTGAAGCTTTCTTT
CASSLDPTGGTEAFF
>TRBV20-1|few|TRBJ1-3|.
TGCAGTGCTAGAGATACAGGGACAAACACCATATATTTT
CSARDTGTNTIYF
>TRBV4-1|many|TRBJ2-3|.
TGCGCCAGCAGCCAAGAGCGTGGGCCTAGCACAGATACGCAGTATTTT
CASSQERGPSTDTQYF
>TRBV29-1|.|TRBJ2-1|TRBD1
TGCAGCGTTGTGCCTCGCCAGGGGGTGGGTGAGCAGTTCTTC
CSVVPRQGVGEQFF
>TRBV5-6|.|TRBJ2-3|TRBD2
TGTGCCAGCAGCCGGACGGGGGGGGACACAGATACGCAGTATTTT
CASSRTGGDTDTQYF
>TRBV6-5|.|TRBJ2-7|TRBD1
TGTGCCAGCAGGTCGGGACAGGGTGTTGACGAGCAGTACTTC
CASRSGQGVDEQYF
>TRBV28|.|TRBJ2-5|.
TGTGCCAGCAGTTTCGGAGGGGGGTTGTGGGAGACCCAGTACTTC
CASSFGGGLWETQYF
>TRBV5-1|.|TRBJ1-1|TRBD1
TGCGCCAGCAGACCTGGGACAGGGTTCGGGCGTCTCACTGAAGCTTTCTTT
CASRPGTGFGRLTEAFF
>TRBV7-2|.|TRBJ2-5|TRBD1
TGTGCCAGCAGCCCAGACAGGGGGTGGGGGACCCAGTACTTC
CASSPDRGWGTQYF
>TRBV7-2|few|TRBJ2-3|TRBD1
TGTGCCAGCAGCCCAAGACCGACAGGGGTTGTTCCAGATACGCAGTATTTT
CASSPRPTGVVPDTQYF
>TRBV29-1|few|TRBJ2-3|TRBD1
TGCAGCGCCGGTAGGGACAGTAGCACAGATACGCAGTATTTT
CSAGRDSSTDTQYF
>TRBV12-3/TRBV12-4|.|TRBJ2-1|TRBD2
TGTGCCACTAGACTAGCGGGGGCTAAACTCAATGAGCAGTTCTTC
CATRLAGAKLNEQFF
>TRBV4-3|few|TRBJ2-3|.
TGCGCCAGCAGCCAAGATTGGGGGGACAATCAGCCCCAGTATTTT
CASSQDWGDNQPQYF
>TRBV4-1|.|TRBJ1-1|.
TGCGCCAGCAGCCAAGTGGGGGTCGAAGCTTTCTTT
CASSQVGVEAFF
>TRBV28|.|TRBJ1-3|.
TGTGCCAGCAGTTTGAGGGAAATCGGAAACACCATATATTTT
CASSLREIGNTIYF
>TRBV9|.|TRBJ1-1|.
TGTGCCAGCAGCGTAAGGGGTAGGGGCACTGAAGCTTTCTTT
CASSVRGRGTEAFF
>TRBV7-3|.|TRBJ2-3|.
TGTGCCAGCAGCCTCGGTGCAGGAACGCAGTATTTT
CASSLGAGTQYF
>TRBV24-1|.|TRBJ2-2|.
TGTGCCACCAGTGATCTTCCCTGGAAAGGAAACACCGGGGAGCTGTTTTTT
CATSDLPWKGNTGELFF
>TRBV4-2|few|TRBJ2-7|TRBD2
TGTGCCAGCAGCCAAGACCGGACTAGCTCCTACGAGCAGTACTTC
CASSQDRTSSYEQYF
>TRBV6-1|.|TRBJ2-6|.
TGTGCCAGTGACAGCTCTGGGGCCAACGTCCTGACTTTC
CASDSSGANVLTF
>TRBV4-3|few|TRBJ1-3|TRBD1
TGCGCCAGCAGGCAAACAGGGGCTGGAAACACCATATATTTT
CASRQTGAGNTIYF
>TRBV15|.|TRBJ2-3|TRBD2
TGTGCCACCAGCAGAGGTGGACTAGTGGGAGAAGATACGCAGTATTTT
CATSRGGLVGEDTQYF
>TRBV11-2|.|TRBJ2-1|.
TGTGCCAGCAGTCCTAACGGGGCCAATGAGCAGTTCTTC
CASSPNGANEQFF
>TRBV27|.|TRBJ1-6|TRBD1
TGTGCCAGCAGTTTGGACAGGGGACCAAATTCACCCCTCCACTTT
CASSLDRGPNSPLHF
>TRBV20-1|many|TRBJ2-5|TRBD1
TGCAGTGCCACGGACAGGAACCAAGAGACCCAGTACTTC
CSATDRNQETQYF
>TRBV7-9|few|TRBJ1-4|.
TGTGCCGGGGGGACCGTTCCTAGGGAAAAACTGTTTTTT
CAGGTVPREKLFF
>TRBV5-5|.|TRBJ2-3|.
TGTGCCAGCAGCTTGTGGGGAGATACGCAGTATTTT
CASSLWGDTQYF
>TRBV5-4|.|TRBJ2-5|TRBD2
TGTGCCAGCAGCGCCCGGGGGGGGTCAGAGACCCAGTACTTC
CASSARGGSETQYF
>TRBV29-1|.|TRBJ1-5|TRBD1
TGCAGCGTTGCGGGACAGGGGAGGGATCAGCCCCAGCATTTT
CSVAGQGRDQPQHF
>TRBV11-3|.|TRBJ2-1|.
TGTGCCAGCAGCTTAGATCTCGGGAGAGAGCAGTTCTTC
CASSLDLGREQFF